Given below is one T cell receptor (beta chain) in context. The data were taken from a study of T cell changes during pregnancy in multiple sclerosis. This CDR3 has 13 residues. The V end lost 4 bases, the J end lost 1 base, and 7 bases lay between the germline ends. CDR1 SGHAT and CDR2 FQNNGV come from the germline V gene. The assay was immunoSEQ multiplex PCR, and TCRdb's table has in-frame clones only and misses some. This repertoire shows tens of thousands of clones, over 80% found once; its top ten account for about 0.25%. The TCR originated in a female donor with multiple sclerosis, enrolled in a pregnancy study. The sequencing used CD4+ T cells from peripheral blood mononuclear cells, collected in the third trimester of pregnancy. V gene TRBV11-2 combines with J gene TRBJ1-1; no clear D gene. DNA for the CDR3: TGTGCCAGCAGCTCCGTTTGGAACACTGAAGCTTTCTTT. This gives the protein CASSSVWNTEAFF.